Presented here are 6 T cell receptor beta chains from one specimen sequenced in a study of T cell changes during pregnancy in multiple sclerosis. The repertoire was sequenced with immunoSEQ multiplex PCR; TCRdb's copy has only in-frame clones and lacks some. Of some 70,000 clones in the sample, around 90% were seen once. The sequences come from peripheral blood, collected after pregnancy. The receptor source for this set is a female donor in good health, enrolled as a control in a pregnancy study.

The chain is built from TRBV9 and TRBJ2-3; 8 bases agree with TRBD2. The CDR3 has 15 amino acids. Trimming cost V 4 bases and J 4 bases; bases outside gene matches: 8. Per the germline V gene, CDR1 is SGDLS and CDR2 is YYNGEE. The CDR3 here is CASSPGRGVADTQYF. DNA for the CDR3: TGTGCCAGCAGCCCCGGGCGGGGGGTAGCAGATACGCAGTATTTT. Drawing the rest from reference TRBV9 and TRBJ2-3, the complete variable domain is DSGVTQTPKHLITATGQRVTLRCSPRSGDLSVYWYQQSLDQGLQFLIQYYNGEERAKGNILERFSAQQFPDLHSELNLSSLELGDSALYFCASSPGRGVADTQYFGPGTRLTVL.

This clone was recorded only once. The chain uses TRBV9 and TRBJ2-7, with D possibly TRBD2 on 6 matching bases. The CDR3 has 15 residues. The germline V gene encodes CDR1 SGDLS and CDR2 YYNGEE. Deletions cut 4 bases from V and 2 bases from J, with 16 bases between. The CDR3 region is CASSRTGTGTYEQYF. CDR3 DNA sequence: TGTGCCAGCAGCAGAACCGGGACTGGGACCTACGAGCAGTACTTC.

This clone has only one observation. The DNA for the CDR3 is TGTGCCAGCAGCTTTAGCGCGAACACTGAAGCTTTCTTT. It specifies CASSFSANTEAFF. This chain uses TRBV11-3 with TRBJ1-1; D gene uncertain. V was trimmed by 3 bases and J by 1 base, leaving 6 bases between them. Looked up from germline, CDR1 is SGHNT and CDR2 is YENEEA. CDR3 length: 13 amino acids.

This chain's CDR3 is CASSEVAWEAFF. The CDR3 DNA reads TGTGCCAGCAGTGAGGTAGCCTGGGAAGCTTTCTTT. The chain combines TRBV6-1 with TRBJ1-1; D unresolved. Between the trimmed V and J ends, which lost 3 bases and 8 bases, there was a span of 10 bases. The CDR3 has 12 amino acids. Germline CDR1 reads MNHNS; CDR2 reads SASEGT.

The CDR3 DNA follows: TGCGCCAGCAGCCACCTCCTCCGGGACACGCATTTCGCGCAGTATTTT. This sequence encodes CASSHLLRDTHFAQYF. The V and J genes are TRBV4-1 and TRBJ2-3, with D possibly TRBD1 on 6 matching bases. This CDR3 spans 16 amino acids. Germline V gives CDR1 MGHRA, CDR2 YSYEKL. Trimming pared 3 bases from V and 10 bases from J, leaving 23 bases between.

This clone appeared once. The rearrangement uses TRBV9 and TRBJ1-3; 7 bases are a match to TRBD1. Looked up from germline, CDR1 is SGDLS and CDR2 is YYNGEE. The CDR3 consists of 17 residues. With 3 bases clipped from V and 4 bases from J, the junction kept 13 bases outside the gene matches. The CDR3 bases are TGTGCCAGCAGCGCGGCGGGGACAGCGAGGACCGGAAACACCATATATTTT. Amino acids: CASSAAGTARTGNTIYF. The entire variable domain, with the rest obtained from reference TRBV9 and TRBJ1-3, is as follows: DSGVTQTPKHLITATGQRVTLRCSPRSGDLSVYWYQQSLDQGLQFLIQYYNGEERAKGNILERFSAQQFPDLHSELNLSSLELGDSALYFCASSAAGTARTGNTIYFGEGSWLTVV.